This T cell receptor beta chain was sequenced during a study of Ad26.COV2.S vaccination and SARS-CoV-2 variants. Study as a whole: Within the COV1001 Ad26.COV2.S trial arm, the donor was enrolled.

TCRdb's copy holds only in-frame clones and misses some; the assay was immunoSEQ multiplex PCR. The data contain 350,000 to 550,000 clones, about 88% of them singletons. Treatment: around 19 received Ad26.COV2.S at low or high dose, single or two shots; several received placebo; per-sample allocation not given. Repertoires come from day 63 after the first vaccine or placebo injection. The CDR3 totals 14 residues. The germline CDR1 and CDR2 sequences are SGHAT and FQNNGV. The V end lost 3 bases, the J end lost 10 bases, and 18 bases lay between the germline ends. J is TRBJ1-1 and V is TRBV11-2; D is uncertain. The clonotype originates from a person between 18 and 65 years old who received the Ad26.COV2.S COVID-19 vaccine or a placebo. The sample in question was peripheral blood, obtained in a trial of Ad26.COV2.S vaccine versus placebo. CDR3 DNA sequence: TGTGCCAGCAGCTTGGGCCGGGGTCCCGGAAGAGCTTTCTTT. Its translation is CASSLGRGPGRAFF. Drawing the rest from reference TRBV11-2 and TRBJ1-1, the complete variable domain is EAGVAQSPRYKIIEKRQSVAFWCNPISGHATLYWYQQILGQGPKLLIQFQNNGVVDDSQLPKDRFSAERLKGVDSTLKIQPAKLEDSAVYLCASSLGRGPGRAFFGQGTRLTVV.